This T cell receptor (beta chain) was sequenced in a study of blood T cells in healthy people across ages. Concerning this clonotype: As yet, its antigen is unknown.

Next came a second PCR, run for roughly 6 to 11 cycles, which used a sample-barcoded 5' primer along with a J-beta primer mix. MiXCR, run by TCRdb on the 5' RACE reads, gives a single entry per CDR3 protein. The sample records under 1,000,000 distinct CDR3 sequences, roughly 40% being singletons. Study results and caveats: Strong correlation linked observed beta diversity and percent naive T cells.

The CDR3 covers 14 residues. Per the germline V gene, CDR1 is SGHAT and CDR2 is FQNNGV. V lost 1 base and J lost 4, with 10 bases in between. The sequenced material came from blood. V and J are TRBV11-2 and TRBJ1-1, with D perhaps TRBD1 (5 bases). The source of this sequence is a man aged 18-30 years in good health. CDR3 in DNA: TGTGCCAGCAGCTTAGCAGGGCAGAGCACTGAAGCTTTCTTT. This codes for CASSLAGQSTEAFF.